This record covers a single T cell receptor beta chain. The CDR3 contains 15 residues. Germline loops: CDR1 MNHNY, CDR2 SVGAGI (reference sequence). With 5 bases removed from V and 5 bases from J, the gap between germline ends came to 18 bases. This specimen comes from a study of blood T cell repertoires in COVID-19. About the study: Samples of COVID-19 (acute and convalescent) were obtained from the United States, Italy and Spain. T cells, B-cell-depleted T cells, or PBMCs supplied cDNA or gDNA.

In the original workflow: Reference gene primer amplification gave nucleated cell count estimates. Some clones are missing from TCRdb's copy, which holds only in-frame ones; the method was immunoSEQ multiplex PCR. The V and J calls and clone size are taken from that table; D and trimming were inferred from the DNA. In the table there are about 50,000 clones, 89% of which are singletons. This chain links TRBV6-6 with TRBJ2-5; tentatively, D is TRBD2 (5 bases). This clonotype was sampled from a human donor in a cohort sampled during active COVID-19. Input material: peripheral blood. As DNA, the CDR3 is TGTGCCAGCAGTACCTCTAGCAGTGGGTTGGAGACCCAGTACTTC. It encodes CASSTSSSGLETQYF.